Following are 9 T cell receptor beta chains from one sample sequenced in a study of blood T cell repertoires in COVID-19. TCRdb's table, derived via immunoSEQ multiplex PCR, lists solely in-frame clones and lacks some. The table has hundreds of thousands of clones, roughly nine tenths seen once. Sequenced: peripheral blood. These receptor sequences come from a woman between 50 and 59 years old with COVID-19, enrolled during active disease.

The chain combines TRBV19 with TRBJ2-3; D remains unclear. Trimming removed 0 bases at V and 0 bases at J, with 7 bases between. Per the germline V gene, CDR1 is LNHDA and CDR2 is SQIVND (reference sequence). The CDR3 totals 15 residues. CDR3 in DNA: TGTGCCAGTAGTATAGAGGAGCAGAGCACAGATACGCAGTATTTT. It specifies CASSIEEQSTDTQYF.

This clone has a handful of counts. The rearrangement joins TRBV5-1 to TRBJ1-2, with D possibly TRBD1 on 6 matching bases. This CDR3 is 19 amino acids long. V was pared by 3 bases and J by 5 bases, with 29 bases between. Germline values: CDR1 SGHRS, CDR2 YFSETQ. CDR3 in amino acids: CASSWDRQGRVTRAYGYTF. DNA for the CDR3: TGCGCCAGCAGCTGGGACCGGCAGGGGAGGGTCACCAGAGCTTATGGCTACACCTTC.

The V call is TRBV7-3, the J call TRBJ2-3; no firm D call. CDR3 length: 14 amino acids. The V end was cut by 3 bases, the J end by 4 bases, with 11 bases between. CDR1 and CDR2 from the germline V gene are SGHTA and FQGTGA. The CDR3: CASSLGNSADTQYF. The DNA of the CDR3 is TGTGCCAGCAGCTTGGGCAACTCAGCAGATACGCAGTATTTT.

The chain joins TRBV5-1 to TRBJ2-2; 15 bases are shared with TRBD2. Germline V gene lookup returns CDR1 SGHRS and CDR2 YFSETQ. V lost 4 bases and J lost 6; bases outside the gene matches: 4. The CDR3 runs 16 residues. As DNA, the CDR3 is TGCGCCAGCAGCCCCTGGACTAGCGGGGGGGCCGGGGAGCTGTTTTTT. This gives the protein CASSPWTSGGAGELFF.

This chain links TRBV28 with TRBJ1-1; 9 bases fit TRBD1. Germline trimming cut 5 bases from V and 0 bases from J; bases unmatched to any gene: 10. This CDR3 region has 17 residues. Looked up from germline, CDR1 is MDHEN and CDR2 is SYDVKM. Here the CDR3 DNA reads TGTGCCAGCAGTAGCCCCTACAGGGGGCCTGTGAACACTGAAGCTTTCTTT. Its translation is CASSSPYRGPVNTEAFF.

In DNA form, the CDR3 reads TGCGCCAGCAGCTCTAACAGTCTGGAGACCCAGTACTTC. Translation gives CASSSNSLETQYF. The J gene is TRBJ2-5, the V gene TRBV5-1; unclear D gene. The length of the CDR3 is 13 residues. V was trimmed by 3 bases and J by 5 bases, leaving 11 bases between them. Per germline, CDR1 SGHRS and CDR2 YFSETQ.

In nucleotides, the CDR3 is TGTGCCAGCAGCCAAGATTCTGGGGGGTGGGAGACCACTGAAGCTTTCTTT. It is translated as CASSQDSGGWETTEAFF. The chain couples TRBV3-1 (or the pseudogene TRBV3-2) to TRBJ1-1, with D perhaps TRBD1 (5 bases). The V gene lost 0 bases and the J gene lost 4 bases, with 18 bases spanning the gap. The CDR3 loop spans 17 amino acids. CDR1 and CDR2 from the germline V gene are LGHDT and YNNKEL (reference sequence).

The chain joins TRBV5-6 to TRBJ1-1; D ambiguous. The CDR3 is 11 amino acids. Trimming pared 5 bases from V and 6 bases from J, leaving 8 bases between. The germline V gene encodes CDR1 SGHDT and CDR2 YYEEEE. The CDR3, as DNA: TGTGCCAGCAGGCGGGAGGCTGAAGCTTTCTTT. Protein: CASRREAEAFF.

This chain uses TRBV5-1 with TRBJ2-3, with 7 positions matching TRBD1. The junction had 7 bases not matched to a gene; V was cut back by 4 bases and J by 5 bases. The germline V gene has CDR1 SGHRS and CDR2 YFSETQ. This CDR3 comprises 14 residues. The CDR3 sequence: CASSPTGVGDTQYF. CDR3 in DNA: TGCGCCAGCAGCCCCACAGGGGTGGGAGATACGCAGTATTTT.